The T cell receptor (beta chain) described here comes from a study of blood T cell repertoires in COVID-19. The overall study: Specimens from acute and convalescent COVID-19 originated in the United States, Italy and Spain. PBMCs, B-cell-depleted T cells, or T cells were the source of the cDNA or gDNA that made up the material.

The CDR3 runs 16 residues. J lost 4 bases, V lost 5 bases, and 10 bases had no gene match. The V gene's germline CDR1 is SGHVS and CDR2 FNYEAQ. The authors' processing: Amplification of reference gene primers was used by the study to estimate nucleated cell counts. Generated by immunoSEQ multiplex PCR, the TCRdb table keeps only in-frame clones and is missing some. That table is the source of V, J and clone size, and D and trimming were worked out from the DNA. The sample contains about 130,000 clones, 70% to 85% of which appear only once. Specimen: peripheral blood. The chain is built from TRBV7-6 and TRBJ2-3; 9 positions agree with TRBD2. The TCR was taken from an elderly woman with acute or convalescent COVID-19. CDR3 loop: CASSPRGGREPDTQYF. CDR3 in DNA: TGTGCCAGCAGCCCCCGTGGCGGGAGGGAGCCAGATACGCAGTATTTT. Complete variable domain (other parts from reference TRBV7-6 and TRBJ2-3): GAGVSQSPRYKVTKRGQDVALRCDPISGHVSLYWYRQALGQGPEFLTYFNYEAQQDKSGLPNDRFSAERPEGSISTLTIQRTEQRDSAMYRCASSPRGGREPDTQYFGPGTRLTVL.